The 24 T cell receptor beta chains below were found in one sample sequenced in a study of blood T cell repertoires in COVID-19. The table came from immunoSEQ multiplex PCR; TCRdb's copy has only in-frame clones and leaves some out. The top ten hold 3% to 4.5% of the sample, which has 120,000 to 150,000 clones, around 79% seen once. Input material: peripheral blood. These receptors were collected from a man in his sixties with acute or convalescent COVID-19.

This sequence joins TRBV29-1 and TRBJ2-3; 7 nucleotides line up with TRBD2. The trim removed 5 bases at V and 2 bases at J, leaving 10 bases unmatched. This CDR3 is 15 amino acids long. CDR1 is SQVTM and CDR2 is ANQGSEA in the germline V gene. The chain's CDR3 is CSVYGGEGPTDTQYF. In DNA form, the CDR3 reads TGCAGCGTTTACGGTGGGGAGGGCCCCACAGATACGCAGTATTTT.

This clone was seen just once. The V gene is TRBV4-1, the J gene TRBJ2-2; TRBD2 matches at 11 bases. Germline V gives CDR1 MGHRA, CDR2 YSYEKL. This CDR3 region has 20 residues. V shed 0 bases and J 0 bases; nucleotides not matched to a gene: 9. CDR3 sequence reads: CASSQDDPSGRFANTGELFF. The CDR3, as DNA: TGCGCCAGCAGCCAAGATGACCCTAGCGGGAGGTTCGCGAACACCGGGGAGCTGTTTTTT.

V is TRBV6-5 and J is TRBJ2-3; TRBD1 matches 9 bases. V was pared by 10 bases and J by 2 bases, with 4 bases of the junction left unmatched. The CDR3 totals 13 residues. CDR1 and CDR2 (germline): MNHEY, SVGAGI. CDR3 bases: TGTGCCACCCGGGACAGGGTCACAGATACGCAGTATTTT. Amino acid sequence: CATRDRVTDTQYF.

The V gene is TRBV18, the J gene TRBJ2-5, with 8 positions matching TRBD2. CDR3 length: 14 residues. Germline CDR1 reads KGHSH; CDR2 reads LQKENI. V gave up 2 bases and J gave up 5 bases; unmatched junction bases: 4. The CDR3 is CASSPGLAWETQYF. The CDR3 DNA sequence: TGTGCCAGCTCACCAGGACTAGCCTGGGAGACCCAGTACTTC.

V gene TRBV5-6 combines with J gene TRBJ1-2, with D possibly TRBD1 on 6 matching bases. The V and J ends lost 4 bases and 4 bases respectively, with 14 bases between them. The CDR3 has 14 amino acids. Germline CDR1 is SGHDT and CDR2 is YYEEEE. The CDR3 here is CASSQQGAGYGYTF. The DNA for the CDR3 is TGTGCCAGCAGCCAACAGGGTGCTGGCTATGGCTACACCTTC.

The chain couples TRBV3-1 (or the pseudogene TRBV3-2) to TRBJ1-2; the match to TRBD1 covers 7 bases. Unmatched junction bases numbered 6, after V lost 5 bases and J lost 0 bases. Germline V gene data show CDR1 as LGHDT and CDR2 as YNNKEL (reference sequence). The length of the CDR3 is 15 residues. DNA for the CDR3: TGTGCCAGCAGCACCCTAGGGGGCTCTAACTATGGCTACACCTTC. This sequence encodes CASSTLGGSNYGYTF.

This rearrangement joins TRBV7-2 to TRBJ2-1, with 8 nucleotides matching TRBD1. The germline V gene has CDR1 SGHTA and CDR2 FQGNSA. The CDR3 spans 15 residues. After removal of 5 bases from V and 6 bases from J, the junction contained 9 bases not matched to a gene. The CDR3 sequence is CASSADRGPSNEQFF. Written as DNA, the CDR3 is TGTGCCAGCAGCGCCGACAGGGGACCCAGCAATGAGCAGTTCTTC.

V is TRBV24-1 and J is TRBJ2-5, with D possibly TRBD2 on 5 matching bases. The CDR3 totals 15 residues. V dropped 6 bases and J dropped 1 base, with 14 bases sitting between them. Germline CDR1 and CDR2: KGHDR and SFDVKD. The CDR3 DNA sequence: TGTGCCACCAGTAAGCCTAGCACTTTCCAAGAGACCCAGTACTTC. Amino acid sequence: CATSKPSTFQETQYF.

This clone showed up just a few times. The chain employs TRBV6-2 or TRBV6-3 and TRBJ2-1; tentatively, D is TRBD2 (6 bases). Germline values: CDR1 MNHEY, CDR2 SVGEGT. V lost 4 bases to trimming and J lost 0 bases, with 13 bases between them. This CDR3 has 16 amino acids. The CDR3 sequence is CASSSGGLISYNEQFF. The CDR3 DNA sequence: TGTGCCAGCAGTTCTGGGGGACTTATCTCCTACAATGAGCAGTTCTTC.

The rearrangement links TRBV14 to TRBJ1-4; no reliable D call. The ends were cut back, 0 bases at V and 1 base at J, with 9 bases in the middle. The germline V gene has CDR1 SGHDN and CDR2 FVKESK. The CDR3 totals 16 residues. The CDR3 is CASSQDSPGTNEKLFF. The CDR3 nucleotides read TGTGCCAGCAGCCAAGATTCCCCGGGAACTAATGAAAAACTGTTTTTT. The entire variable domain, with the rest obtained from reference TRBV14 and TRBJ1-4, is as follows: EAGVTQFPSHSVIEKGQTVTLRCDPISGHDNLYWYRRVMGKEIKFLLHFVKESKQDESGMPNNRFLAERTGGTYSTLKVQPAELEDSGVYFCASSQDSPGTNEKLFFGSGTQLSVL.

CDR3 in DNA: TGTGCCAGCAGCCAGGGACTAGCGGGATACAATGAGCAGTTCTTC. Translation gives CASSQGLAGYNEQFF. The rearrangement joins TRBV11-1 to TRBJ2-1, with 13 bases identical to TRBD2. The CDR3 is made up of 15 amino acids. Germline CDR1 is SGHAT and CDR2 is FQDESV (reference sequence). After removal of 5 bases from V and 4 bases from J, the junction contained 2 bases not matched to a gene.

This sequence joins TRBV18 and TRBJ2-7; perhaps TRBD2 as D (5 bases). CDR1 and CDR2 from the germline V gene are KGHSH and LQKENI. CDR3 size: 14 residues. Trimming removed 3 bases at V and 6 bases at J, with 15 bases between. The CDR3 nucleotides are TGTGCCAGCTCACCTCAGTCCGGAACTAGCGAGCAGTACTTC. Residues: CASSPQSGTSEQYF.

The CDR3 here is CASSGGGTNTEAFF. The CDR3 nucleotides read TGTGCCAGCAGTGGGGGAGGGACGAACACTGAAGCTTTCTTT. The rearrangement joins TRBV28 to TRBJ1-1; possibly TRBD1 for D (5 bases). Trimming cost V 5 bases and J 1 base, with 11 bases left between them. The CDR3 consists of 14 residues. Looked up from germline, CDR1 is MDHEN and CDR2 is SYDVKM.

The chain has TRBV2 and TRBJ1-4; 11 nucleotides agree with TRBD1. CDR3 length equals 17 residues. Germline V gene data show CDR1 as SNHLY and CDR2 as FYNNEI. Germline trimming cut 6 bases from V and 1 base from J; bases unmatched to any gene: 7. The CDR3 reads CASSPGTGGGTNEKLFF. In DNA, the CDR3 is TGTGCCAGCAGCCCCGGGACAGGGGGTGGAACTAATGAAAAACTGTTTTTT.

The V call is TRBV6-5, the J call TRBJ1-2; 7 nucleotides agree with TRBD1. The CDR3 totals 14 residues. Germline lookup yields CDR1 MNHEY and CDR2 SVGAGI. Losses at the gene ends were 5 bases for V and 3 bases for J; bases not matched to a gene: 6. CDR3 residues: CASSQTGQDYGYTF. CDR3 sequence (DNA): TGTGCCAGCAGTCAAACTGGACAGGACTATGGCTACACCTTC.

The chain links TRBV19 to TRBJ2-3, with D perhaps matching TRBD1 (6 bases). The CDR3 is made up of 13 amino acids. Germline CDR1 is LNHDA and CDR2 is SQIVND (reference sequence). Trimming left V 5 bases short and J 5 bases short, with 11 bases between. CDR3 region: CASSGNRVDTQYF. CDR3 DNA: TGTGCCAGTAGTGGCAACAGGGTAGATACGCAGTATTTT. The variable domain in full, with the rest retrieved from reference TRBV19 and TRBJ2-3, is DGGITQSPKYLFRKEGQNVTLSCEQNLNHDAMYWYRQDPGQGLRLIYYSQIVNDFQKGDIAEGYSVSREKKESFPLTVTSAQKNPTAFYLCASSGNRVDTQYFGPGTRLTVL.

The chain carries TRBV2 and TRBJ2-5; 10 nucleotides agree with TRBD2. The V gene end was trimmed by 4 bases and the J gene end by 1 base; junction bases not matched to a gene: 3. In germline, CDR1 is SNHLY, CDR2 FYNNEI. The CDR3 spans 15 residues. CDR3 sequence reads: CASSARTSGQETQYF. CDR3 DNA sequence: TGTGCCAGCAGTGCAAGGACTAGCGGCCAAGAGACCCAGTACTTC.

The genes are TRBV11-3 and TRBJ1-5; D perhaps matches TRBD1 (5 bases). This CDR3 comprises 16 residues. Germline-derived CDR1 and CDR2 are SGHNT and YENEEA. The V gene lost 0 bases and the J gene lost 2 bases, with 11 bases spanning the gap. The CDR3 DNA sequence: TGTGCCAGCAGCTTAGATTCAGGGTCCGGCAATCAGCCCCAGCATTTT. This codes for CASSLDSGSGNQPQHF. The entire variable domain, with the rest obtained from reference TRBV11-3 and TRBJ1-5, is as follows: EAGVVQSPRYKIIEKKQPVAFWCNPISGHNTLYWYLQNLGQGPELLIRYENEEAVDDSQLPKDRFSAERLKGVDSTLKIQPAELGDSAVYLCASSLDSGSGNQPQHFGDGTRLSIL.

The rearrangement uses TRBV21-1 and TRBJ2-7; the D segment call TRBD1 is taken from the table without a DNA check. TRBV21-1 is given as a pseudogene. This CDR3 has 16 residues. For the CDR3, the DNA is TGTGCCAGCAGCTTTTGCCGGGACAGGGGGTCCCACGAGCAGTACTTC. This sequence encodes CASSFCRDRGSHEQYF.

The chain links TRBV12-3 or TRBV12-4 to TRBJ1-1; D remains unclear. The CDR3 spans 13 residues. The germline V and J ends were trimmed by 2 bases and 5 bases, with 9 bases remaining between them. This CDR3 is CASSLTGFTEAFF. CDR3 in DNA: TGTGCCAGCAGTTTAACGGGGTTTACTGAAGCTTTCTTT.

The V and J genes are TRBV10-1 and TRBJ1-2; 9 positions agree with TRBD1. Germline V gene lookup returns CDR1 WNHNN and CDR2 SYGVQD (reference sequence). The J segment lost 5 bases and the V segment lost 6 bases, leaving 25 bases of the junction unmatched. This CDR3 has 20 amino acids. CDR3 protein: CASSLRRWDRVSGGLYGYTF. The CDR3 DNA sequence: TGCGCCAGCAGCCTACGTCGATGGGACAGGGTCAGTGGGGGCCTTTATGGCTACACCTTC.

The J gene is TRBJ2-7, the V gene TRBV5-4; maybe TRBD2 (6 bases). Germline CDR1 and CDR2: SGHNT and YYREEE (reference sequence). V gave up 0 bases and J gave up 3 bases, with 7 bases separating them. CDR3 size: 13 residues. Written as DNA, the CDR3 is TGTGCCAGCAGCTTGGTGGGAGGCTACGAGCAGTACTTC. Protein: CASSLVGGYEQYF.

With respect to this clone: This same CDR3 is encoded by further DNA sequences in the sample. The V call is TRBV6-5, the J call TRBJ2-7, with a possible D match to TRBD2 (6 bases). Per germline, CDR1 MNHEY and CDR2 SVGAGI. CDR3 length: 14 residues. The germline V and J ends were trimmed by 9 bases and 0 bases, with 15 bases remaining between them. CDR3 in amino acids: CASTRDFSSYEQYF. In nucleotides, the CDR3 is TGTGCCAGTACCAGGGACTTCAGCTCCTACGAGCAGTACTTC.

CDR3 protein: CASSTLTSPYNEQFF. DNA of the CDR3: TGTGCCAGCAGCACTCTGACTAGCCCCTACAATGAGCAGTTCTTC. The V call is TRBV7-2, the J call TRBJ2-1; 7 nucleotides align to TRBD2. The V segment lost 5 bases and the J segment 2 bases; nucleotides outside the gene matches: 6. The CDR3 runs to 15 residues. Germline values: CDR1 SGHTA, CDR2 FQGNSA.